The source of this T cell receptor beta chain is a study of shared clonotypes between healthy human individuals. Whole-study context: The people who gave samples were a couple of women and three men aged 18 to 49.

Turning to this clone: Its antigen is undetermined. The identical CDR3 is also encoded by other nucleotide sequences in the sample.

Whole-study findings and limits: Although depth was large, rarefaction showed that sequencing of the sorted subsets was incomplete. A small donor pool kept down the genetic and exposure-history diversity that was represented. With a few donors compared, 4% to 5% of naive CD4 clonotypes were shared.

CDR3 size: 14 residues. Germline values: CDR1 SGHRS, CDR2 YFSETQ. V dropped 6 bases and J dropped 0; count of bases not matched to a gene: 3. The data were produced by immunoSEQ multiplex PCR, yet TCRdb's version contains in-frame clones alone and is incomplete. The data contain 330,000 or so clones, around two thirds of them singletons. Material: memory CD4+ T cells sorted from blood. Subset of the sample: CD45RA-negative fraction. The chain carries TRBV5-1 and TRBJ2-3; 8 nucleotides agree with TRBD2. The TCR originated in a man aged 25 to 40 in good health. CDR3 in DNA: TGCGCCAGCAACCGGGGGGGAAGCACAGATACGCAGTATTTT. Its protein is CASNRGGSTDTQYF.